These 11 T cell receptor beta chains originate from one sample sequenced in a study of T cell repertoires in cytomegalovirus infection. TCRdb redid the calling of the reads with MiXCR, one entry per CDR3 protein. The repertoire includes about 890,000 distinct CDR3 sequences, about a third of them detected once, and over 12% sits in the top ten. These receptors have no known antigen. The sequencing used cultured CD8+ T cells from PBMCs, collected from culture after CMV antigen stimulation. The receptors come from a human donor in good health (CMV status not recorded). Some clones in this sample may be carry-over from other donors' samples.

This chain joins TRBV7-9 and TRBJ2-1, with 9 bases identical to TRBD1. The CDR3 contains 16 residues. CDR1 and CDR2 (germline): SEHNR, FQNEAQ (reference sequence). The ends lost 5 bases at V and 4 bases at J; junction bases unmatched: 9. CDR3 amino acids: CASSPKGQGAYNEQFF. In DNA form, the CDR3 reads TGTGCCAGCAGCCCCAAGGGACAGGGAGCTTACAATGAGCAGTTCTTC.

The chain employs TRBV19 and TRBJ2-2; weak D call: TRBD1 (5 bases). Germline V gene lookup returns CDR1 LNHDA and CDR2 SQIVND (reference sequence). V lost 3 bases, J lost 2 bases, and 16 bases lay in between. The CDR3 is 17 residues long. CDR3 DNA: TGTGCCAGTAGTATTAGGGGTGACTTATCCAACACCGGGGAGCTGTTTTTT. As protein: CASSIRGDLSNTGELFF.

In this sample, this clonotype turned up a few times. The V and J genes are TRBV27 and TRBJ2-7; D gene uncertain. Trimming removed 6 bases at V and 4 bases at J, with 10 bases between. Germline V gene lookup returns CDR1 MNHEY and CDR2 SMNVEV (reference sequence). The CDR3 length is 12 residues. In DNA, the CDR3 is TGTGCCAGCAGGGGATCGGTGTACGAGCAGTACTTC. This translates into CASRGSVYEQYF.

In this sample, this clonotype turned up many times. The CDR3: CASSPGATQETQYF. CDR3 bases: TGCGCCAGCAGCCCCGGGGCGACCCAAGAGACCCAGTACTTC. The chain couples TRBV4-3 to TRBJ2-5; D could derive from TRBD1 or TRBD2 (5 bases each). Germline CDR1 and CDR2: LGHNA and YSLEER. Trimming removed 4 bases at V and 1 base at J, with 10 bases between. CDR3 length equals 14 residues.

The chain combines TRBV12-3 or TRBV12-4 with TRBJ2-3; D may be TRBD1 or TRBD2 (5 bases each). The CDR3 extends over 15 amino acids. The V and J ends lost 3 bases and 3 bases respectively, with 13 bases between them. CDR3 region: CASSFLLGETDTQYF. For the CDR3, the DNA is TGTGCCAGCAGTTTTTTGCTGGGGGAAACAGATACGCAGTATTTT.

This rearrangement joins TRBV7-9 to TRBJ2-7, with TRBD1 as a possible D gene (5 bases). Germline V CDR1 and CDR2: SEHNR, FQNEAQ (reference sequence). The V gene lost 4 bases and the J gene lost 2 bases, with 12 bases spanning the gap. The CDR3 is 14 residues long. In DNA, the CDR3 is TGTGCCAGCAGCTCTCGACAGAACCCCTACGAGCAGTACTTC. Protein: CASSSRQNPYEQYF.

The CDR3 loop reads CAIMGLAGPKNEQFF. The CDR3 DNA is TGTGCCATCATGGGACTTGCGGGACCAAAAAATGAGCAGTTCTTC. V and J are TRBV10-3 and TRBJ2-1; D might be TRBD2 (6 bases). The CDR3 loop spans 15 amino acids. Deletions cut 7 bases from V and 7 bases from J, with 20 bases between. Germline CDR1 is ENHRY and CDR2 is SYGVKD.

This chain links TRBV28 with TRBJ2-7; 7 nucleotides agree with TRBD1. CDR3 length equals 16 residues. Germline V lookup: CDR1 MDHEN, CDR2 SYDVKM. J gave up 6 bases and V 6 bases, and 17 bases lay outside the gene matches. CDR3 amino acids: CASSLSLRVPGGEQYV. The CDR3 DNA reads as TGTGCCAGCAGCCTGTCCCTCCGGGTCCCAGGGGGCGAGCAGTACGTC.

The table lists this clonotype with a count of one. The CDR3 region is CASSMTEYNEQFF. The CDR3 DNA reads as TGTGCCAGCAGCATGACAGAGTACAATGAGCAGTTCTTC. The chain is built from TRBV6-8 and TRBJ2-1; D perhaps matches TRBD1 (5 bases). Trimming shortened V by 6 bases and J by 4 bases, and 10 bases separated the two germline ends. The CDR3 sequence is 13 residues long. The germline V gene encodes CDR1 MNHGY and CDR2 SAAAGT.

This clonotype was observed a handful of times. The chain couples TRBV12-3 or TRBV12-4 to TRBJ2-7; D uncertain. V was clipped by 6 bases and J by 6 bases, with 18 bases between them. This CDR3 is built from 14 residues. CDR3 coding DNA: TGTGCCAGCAGCCAGGTGGGTCCTGCTGGCGAGCAGTACTTC. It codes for CASSQVGPAGEQYF.

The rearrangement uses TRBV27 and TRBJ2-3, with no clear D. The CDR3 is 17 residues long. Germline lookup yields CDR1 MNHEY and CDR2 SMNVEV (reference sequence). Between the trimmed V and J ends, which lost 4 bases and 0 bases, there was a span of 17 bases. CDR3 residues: CASSSWSLLSSTDTQYF. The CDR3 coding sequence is TGTGCCAGCAGTTCCTGGAGCCTATTAAGTAGCACAGATACGCAGTATTTT.